This TCR beta chain was profiled in a study of OX40 agonist ivuxolimab in advanced cancers. Study-level background: Enrollees could have had prior anti-PD-1, anti-PD-L1 or anti-CTLA-4 therapy, which more than 30% had received.

The CDR3 runs 14 residues. Trimming removed 4 bases at V and 2 bases at J, with 12 bases between. Germline V gene data show CDR1 as SGHNT and CDR2 as YYREEE (reference sequence). Here immunoSEQ multiplex PCR was the method, and the copy in TCRdb shows in-frame clones only, minus some. The sample holds under 35,000 clones, 84% seen once. The sample in question was CD4+ or CD8+ T cells sorted from blood, obtained in a trial of the OX40 agonist ivuxolimab. This receptor was taken from an adult with an advanced solid tumor such as melanoma, head and neck, liver or kidney cancer. V and J are TRBV5-4 and TRBJ1-1; D ambiguous. The CDR3 sequence: CASSVESYNTEAFF. DNA of the CDR3: TGTGCCAGCAGCGTCGAGTCTTACAACACTGAAGCTTTCTTT.